Presented here are 22 T cell receptor beta chains from one specimen sequenced in a study of Ad26.COV2.S vaccination and SARS-CoV-2 variants. The table came from immunoSEQ multiplex PCR; TCRdb's copy has only in-frame clones and leaves some out. The sample contains hundreds of thousands of clones, 92% of which appear only once. The specimen was peripheral blood, collected after recovery from COVID-19. All receptors come from a human donor who had recovered from COVID-19.

Details on this clone: Germline is not matched at one junction end, which may reflect a read error. The rearrangement joins TRBV11-2 to TRBJ2-5; D is ambiguous. Germline-derived CDR1 and CDR2 are SGHAT and FQNNGV. This CDR3 contains 13 residues. The CDR3 DNA reads as TGTGCCAGCAGCCCGACGGCCCAAGCGACCCAGTACTTC. Translated, it gives CASSPTAQATQYF.

The chain combines TRBV5-1 with TRBJ1-1, with 7 bases that match TRBD1. Germline trimming cut 2 bases from V and 4 bases from J; bases unmatched to any gene: 8. Germline CDR1 SGHRS, CDR2 YFSETQ. CDR3 length equals 15 residues. CDR3 DNA: TGCGCCAGCAGCTTTAATTTCGCAGGGGGCACTGAAGCTTTCTTT. Its protein product is CASSFNFAGGTEAFF.

The gene calls are TRBV5-1 and TRBJ2-7; D not resolved. This CDR3 has 15 residues. Germline V gene lookup returns CDR1 SGHRS and CDR2 YFSETQ. Trimming removed 0 bases at V and 2 bases at J, with 12 bases between. CDR3 coding DNA: TGCGCCAGCAGCTTGGCCAACAGTTTAACCTACGAGCAGTACTTC. Its protein is CASSLANSLTYEQYF.

The table lists this clone with a count of one. The chain has TRBV6-2 or TRBV6-3 and TRBJ2-1; 11 bases are a match to TRBD2. Looked up from germline, CDR1 is MNHEY and CDR2 is SVGEGT. This CDR3 has 16 amino acids. Germline trimming cut 4 bases from V and 3 bases from J; bases unmatched to any gene: 5. The CDR3 loop is CASSSLTSGSYNEQFF. The CDR3 coding sequence is TGTGCCAGCAGTTCGCTCACTAGCGGGAGCTACAATGAGCAGTTCTTC.

The chain has TRBV6-5 and TRBJ2-7, with D perhaps TRBD2 (6 bases). V was pared by 8 bases and J by 3 bases, with 20 bases between. Per the germline V gene, CDR1 is MNHEY and CDR2 is SVGAGI. The CDR3 is 15 amino acids. The CDR3 loop is CASCRDRRGGYEQYF. The CDR3 nucleotides are TGTGCCAGCTGTCGGGATAGACGGGGAGGCTACGAGCAGTACTTC.

The chain joins TRBV4-1 to TRBJ1-3; perhaps TRBD1 as D (6 bases). Germline CDR1 reads MGHRA; CDR2 reads YSYEKL. Between the trimmed V and J ends, which lost 1 base and 11 bases, there was a span of 21 bases. This CDR3 is built from 16 residues. The CDR3 region has the DNA TGCGCCAGCAGCCAAGCCCCAAGGGGGGCGTACAACCCCATATATTTT. Amino acids: CASSQAPRGAYNPIYF.

The chain employs TRBV7-8 and TRBJ1-2, with 7 bases aligning to TRBD1. The CDR3 is made up of 14 amino acids. Trimming at V came to 6 bases and at J to 0 bases, leaving 4 bases not matched to a gene. Per germline, CDR1 SGHVS and CDR2 FQNEAQ. CDR3 sequence: CASRTGTANYGYTF. DNA of the CDR3: TGTGCCAGCAGGACCGGGACAGCTAACTATGGCTACACCTTC.

This clone was counted once. V is TRBV7-6 and J is TRBJ2-7; 9 positions agree with TRBD1. The CDR3 runs 16 residues. With V trimmed by 4 bases and J by 0 bases, 7 bases remained unmatched. From germline, CDR1 is SGHVS and CDR2 FNYEAQ. Here the CDR3 DNA reads TGTGCCAGCAGCTCCCGAGGGGGACAGGGCTCCTACGAGCAGTACTTC. It translates to CASSSRGGQGSYEQYF.

J is TRBJ2-5 and V is TRBV10-1; no clear D gene. Per the germline V gene, CDR1 is WNHNN and CDR2 is SYGVQD (reference sequence). Trimming removed 4 bases from V and 1 base from J, with 13 bases in between. The CDR3 is 15 residues long. This CDR3 is CASSAAAEIQETQYF. As DNA, the CDR3 is TGCGCCAGCAGTGCCGCGGCGGAGATCCAAGAGACCCAGTACTTC.

The chain recombines TRBV7-2 with TRBJ1-6; no reliable D call. CDR1 and CDR2 from the germline V gene are SGHTA and FQGNSA. Trimming took off 1 base at V and 8 bases at J, with 12 bases between the two ends. This CDR3 spans 15 amino acids. CDR3 sequence reads: CASSLVGYEDSPLHF. The CDR3 DNA follows: TGTGCCAGCAGCTTAGTAGGGTACGAGGATTCACCCCTCCACTTT.

The rearrangement uses TRBV6-5 and TRBJ1-1, with D maybe TRBD1 (5 bases). The germline CDR1 and CDR2 sequences are MNHEY and SVGAGI. V was clipped by 6 bases and J by 1 base, with 15 bases between them. The CDR3 consists of 15 residues. CDR3 sequence: CASRPPGRQNTEAFF. CDR3 sequence (DNA): TGTGCCAGCAGACCTCCGGGACGCCAGAACACTGAAGCTTTCTTT.

The rearrangement links TRBV19 to TRBJ2-1, with 11 bases matching TRBD2. V was pared by 3 bases and J by 4 bases, with 2 bases of the junction left unmatched. CDR1 LNHDA and CDR2 SQIVND come from the germline V gene (reference sequence). The CDR3 runs 15 residues. CDR3 loop: CASSMIAGGYNEQFF. CDR3 sequence (DNA): TGTGCCAGTAGTATGATAGCGGGGGGGTACAATGAGCAGTTCTTC.

The CDR3 reads CAIPEVSGNYGYTF. CDR3 bases: TGTGCCATCCCGGAAGTATCGGGAAACTATGGCTACACCTTC. The V and J genes are TRBV10-3 and TRBJ1-2, with unresolved D. CDR3 length: 14 amino acids. Germline CDR1 is ENHRY and CDR2 is SYGVKD. The V end was cut by 8 bases, the J end by 2 bases, with 15 bases between.

CDR3 sequence (DNA): TGTGCCAGCAGCCCAGGCGTAGGGGTTAATTCACCCCTCCACTTT. Translating it yields CASSPGVGVNSPLHF. The V call is TRBV7-6, the J call TRBJ1-6; D might be TRBD1 (5 bases). Deletions cut 5 bases from V and 6 bases from J, with 14 bases between. The germline gives CDR1 SGHVS, CDR2 FNYEAQ. This CDR3 contains 15 residues.

The chain joins TRBV6-5 to TRBJ1-4; D gene unclear. V was cut by 0 bases and J by 0 bases, with 5 bases left in between. The germline CDR1 and CDR2 sequences are MNHEY and SVGAGI. The CDR3 is made up of 15 amino acids. CDR3 region: CASSYSGTTNEKLFF. The CDR3 bases are TGTGCCAGCAGTTACTCCGGTACAACTAATGAAAAACTGTTTTTT.

The chain is built from TRBV6-2 or TRBV6-3 and TRBJ2-7, with D tentatively TRBD1 or TRBD2 (5 bases each). Trimming pared 5 bases from V and 0 bases from J, leaving 11 bases between. Germline V CDR1 and CDR2: MNHEY, SVGEGT. The CDR3 length is 14 residues. Here the CDR3 DNA reads TGTGCCAGCAGTGTACCGGGACCCTCCTACGAGCAGTACTTC. It translates to CASSVPGPSYEQYF.

J is TRBJ1-5 and V is TRBV5-3; TRBD1 matches 8 bases. Being an ORF, TRBV5-3 has a function that is uncertain. V shed 3 bases, J shed 1 base, and the junction held 12 bases outside the gene matches. The CDR3 covers 18 residues. Here the CDR3 reads CARSSGQGRPSSNQPQHF. CDR3 DNA sequence: TGTGCCAGAAGCTCAGGACAGGGACGGCCGTCGAGCAATCAGCCCCAGCATTTT.

The chain employs TRBV5-6 and TRBJ2-7; 10 nucleotides align to TRBD1. V was pared by 2 bases and J by 6 bases, with 5 bases of the junction left unmatched. This CDR3 comprises 14 residues. Germline CDR1 SGHDT, CDR2 YYEEEE. CDR3 DNA sequence: TGTGCCAGCAGCTTCGGGACAGGGGTGGGCGAGCAGTACTTC. Its protein product is CASSFGTGVGEQYF. Complete variable domain (other parts from reference TRBV5-6 and TRBJ2-7): DAGVTQSPTHLIKTRGQQVTLRCSPKSGHDTVSWYQQALGQGPQFIFQYYEEEERQRGNFPDRFSGHQFPNYSSELNVNALLLGDSALYLCASSFGTGVGEQYFGPGTRLTVT.

Remarks on this clone: This CDR3 is also generated by other DNA sequences in the sample. This chain connects TRBV9 to TRBJ1-3; D uncertain. Germline V gene lookup returns CDR1 SGDLS and CDR2 YYNGEE. The CDR3 has 14 amino acids. The ends were cut back, 0 bases at V and 0 bases at J, with 4 bases in the middle. The CDR3 DNA reads as TGTGCCAGCAGCGTAGGCTCCTCTGGAAACACCATATATTTT. Its protein is CASSVGSSGNTIYF.

The chain couples TRBV9 to TRBJ1-1; D gene uncertain. Trimming removed 4 bases at V and 1 base at J, with 11 bases between. The CDR3 is 14 amino acids. Germline CDR1 SGDLS, CDR2 YYNGEE. The CDR3 here is CASSPRLRNTEAFF. The CDR3 DNA sequence: TGTGCCAGCAGCCCCAGACTGCGGAACACTGAAGCTTTCTTT.

The rearrangement joins TRBV6-2 or TRBV6-3 to TRBJ2-5, with a tentative D call TRBD2 (6 bases). The germline V and J ends were trimmed by 6 bases and 5 bases, with 13 bases remaining between them. The length of the CDR3 is 13 residues. Germline V gene lookup returns CDR1 MNHEY and CDR2 SVGEGT. CDR3 residues: CASSPLRGETQYF. The CDR3 nucleotides are TGTGCCAGCAGCCCGCTGCGGGGCGAGACCCAGTACTTC.

V usage is TRBV29-1 and J usage is TRBJ1-2; 8 bases are shared with TRBD1. This CDR3 has 13 amino acids. From germline, CDR1 is SQVTM and CDR2 ANQGSEA. V trimming: 4 bases; J trimming: 7 bases; junction bases outside the gene matches: 8. The CDR3 DNA follows: TGCAGCGTTGTTGGGCAGGGGGCGCCTGGCTACACCTTC. Its protein is CSVVGQGAPGYTF.